The entry below gives a single T cell receptor (beta chain) sequence along with its context. This sample is drawn from a study of blood T cell repertoires in COVID-19. Study at large: T cells, B-cell-depleted T cells, or PBMCs provided the cDNA or gDNA that served as material.

Assay used: immunoSEQ multiplex PCR; TCRdb lists only in-frame clones, some missing. The table has around 130,000 clones, roughly four fifths seen once. The ends were cut back, 2 bases at V and 5 bases at J, with 9 bases in the middle. Looked up from germline, CDR1 is MGHDK and CDR2 is SYGVNS. This CDR3 region has 13 residues. This chain uses TRBV25-1 with TRBJ1-2, with D perhaps matching TRBD1 (5 bases). The sequencing input was peripheral blood. The TCR sequence derives from a human donor in a cohort sampled during active COVID-19. The CDR3 loop reads CASSEGARYGYTF. The CDR3 DNA reads TGTGCCAGCAGTGAAGGGGCGAGGTATGGCTACACCTTC.